One sample yielded the 4 T cell receptor beta chains listed below, sequenced in a study of cytomegalovirus exposure and HLA in healthy donors. In the PCR, 60 Vbeta and 13 Jbeta primers were used. Clones were read by immunoSEQ multiplex PCR, and TCRdb kept only the in-frame ones, dropping some. The sample consists of around 280,000 clones, roughly 90% of them appearing once. The sample was PBMCs. The receptors stem from a woman under 30 in good health and CMV-seronegative.

This chain joins TRBV7-3 and TRBJ2-7; 8 nucleotides match TRBD1. Germline V gene lookup returns CDR1 SGHTA and CDR2 FQGTGA. CDR3 length: 16 amino acids. The ends lost 1 base at V and 12 bases at J; junction bases unmatched: 17. In nucleotides, the CDR3 is TGTGCCAGCAGCTTAAATAGGGAGACAGGGGTTGACGAAGGGTACTTC. Amino acids: CASSLNRETGVDEGYF.

CDR3 loop: CASSQLGGGAKYNEQFF. CDR3 DNA sequence: TGCGCCAGCAGCCAGCTAGGTGGCGGGGCAAAATACAATGAGCAGTTCTTC. The V call is TRBV4-1, the J call TRBJ2-1, with D maybe TRBD2 (6 bases). Germline V CDR1 and CDR2: MGHRA, YSYEKL. The CDR3 spans 17 residues. The V end was cut by 3 bases, the J end by 4 bases, with 19 bases between.

J is TRBJ2-5 and V is TRBV19, with 8 bases fitting TRBD2. The CDR3 is made up of 14 amino acids. Germline V gives CDR1 LNHDA, CDR2 SQIVND (reference sequence). Trimming at V came to 4 bases and at J to 5 bases, leaving 6 bases not matched to a gene. The DNA of the CDR3 is TGTGCCAGTAGTAACGACGGGGGGGCGGAGACCCAGTACTTC. It codes for CASSNDGGAETQYF.

This chain links TRBV18 with TRBJ1-2; D is unresolved. V lost 2 bases, J lost 8 bases, and 9 bases lay in between. The germline gives CDR1 KGHSH, CDR2 LQKENI. The CDR3 is made up of 12 amino acids. CDR3 coding DNA: TGTGCCAGCTCACCAGCGGAGAAGGGCTACACCTTC. Protein sequence: CASSPAEKGYTF. The full variable domain, with the rest looked up from reference TRBV18 and TRBJ1-2, is NAGVMQNPRHLVRRRGQEARLRCSPMKGHSHVYWYRQLPEEGLKFMVYLQKENIIDESGMPKERFSAEFPKEGPSILRIQQVVRGDSAAYFCASSPAEKGYTFGSGTRLTVV.